This TCR beta chain was observed in a study of graft-versus-host responses after intestinal transplantation. Points from the study as a whole: Present in recipient marrow, GvH clones included some that appeared first in ileum or blood. Peak GvH clone levels in circulation were associated with early post-transplant HvG declines.

This table comes from immunoSEQ multiplex PCR, and its TCRdb copy is limited to in-frame clones, with some not included. The table has 77,000 or so clones, about 94% seen once. As regards this clone: Its specificity is unknown.

Trimming left V 4 bases short and J 7 bases short, with 11 bases between. The CDR3 is made up of 12 amino acids. Germline CDR1 reads SGDLS; CDR2 reads YYNGEE. This sample comprised unstimulated CD8+ T cells sorted from spleen or lymph node cells, obtained before intestinal transplant. This clonotype originated in a human donor who received an intestinal transplant. The chain links TRBV9 to TRBJ1-1; D gene unclear. The CDR3 DNA follows: TGTGCCAGCAGCTCCTTAAAGGATGAAGCTTTCTTT. This sequence encodes CASSSLKDEAFF.